Shown below are 29 T cell receptor beta chains from a single sample sequenced in a study of blood T cell repertoires in COVID-19. This table comes from immunoSEQ multiplex PCR, and its TCRdb copy is limited to in-frame clones, with some not included. The sample lists roughly 500,000 clones, approximately 88% occurring once. Sequencing was performed on PBMCs or T cells enriched from blood (not recorded which). Every receptor here comes from a middle-aged woman who had recovered from COVID-19.

The rearrangement uses TRBV28 and TRBJ1-2, with a weak D call TRBD1 (6 bases). The CDR3 contains 16 residues. Trimming took 3 bases from V and 2 from J, leaving 16 bases between them. Germline V lookup: CDR1 MDHEN, CDR2 SYDVKM. DNA for the CDR3: TGTGCCAGCAGTTTCCGGACCCCTCAGGGGAACTATGGCTACACCTTC. Translated, it gives CASSFRTPQGNYGYTF.

The chain couples TRBV20-1 to TRBJ2-1; D may be TRBD2 (6 bases). Germline loops: CDR1 DFQATT, CDR2 SNEGSKA (reference sequence). Trimming removed 3 bases at V and 4 bases at J, with 13 bases between. The CDR3 runs 14 residues. The CDR3 DNA follows: TGCAGTGCTAGTCCGGAGGGCCCTTACAATGAGCAGTTCTTC. It specifies CSASPEGPYNEQFF.

V gene TRBV18 combines with J gene TRBJ2-1; 8 bases align to TRBD1. The V gene end was trimmed by 1 base and the J gene end by 5 bases; junction bases not matched to a gene: 10. CDR1 KGHSH and CDR2 LQKENI come from the germline V gene. This CDR3 region has 17 residues. The CDR3 here is CASSPRIDRGLHNEQFF. The CDR3 DNA reads as TGTGCCAGCTCACCACGGATTGACAGGGGACTCCACAATGAGCAGTTCTTC.

This chain uses TRBV10-3 with TRBJ1-2; D is perhaps TRBD1 (6 bases). Germline V gene data show CDR1 as ENHRY and CDR2 as SYGVKD. V was cut by 3 bases and J by 4 bases, with 12 bases left in between. The CDR3 length is 14 residues. CDR3 sequence (DNA): TGTGCCATCAGTGATAACGAAGGGGGCTATGGCTACACCTTC. This translates into CAISDNEGGYGYTF.

V usage is TRBV6-5 and J usage is TRBJ2-7; 7 bases match TRBD1. After removal of 1 base from V and 7 bases from J, the junction contained 10 bases not matched to a gene. CDR1 is MNHEY, CDR2 SVGAGI, per germline. The CDR3 has 15 residues. This CDR3 is CASSYWTGTEEEQYF. As DNA, the CDR3 is TGTGCCAGCAGTTACTGGACCGGGACAGAGGAAGAGCAGTACTTC.

This sequence joins TRBV4-3 and TRBJ2-2, with 8 bases identical to TRBD2. Germline CDR1 LGHNA, CDR2 YSLEER. Germline trimming cut 0 bases from V and 6 bases from J; bases unmatched to any gene: 9. CDR3 length equals 17 residues. The DNA for the CDR3 is TGCGCCAGCAGCCAAGATCTGGCCGGGAGGGCCGCCGGGGAGCTGTTTTTT. Its protein product is CASSQDLAGRAAGELFF.

J is TRBJ2-1 and V is TRBV29-1, with TRBD2 identical over 14 bases. J lost 0 bases, V lost 5 bases, and 6 bases had no gene match. The V gene's germline CDR1 is SQVTM and CDR2 ANQGSEA. There are 17 residues in the CDR3. The CDR3 protein is CSVRTSGRYRSYNEQFF. CDR3 DNA: TGCAGCGTTCGGACTAGCGGGAGGTACCGCTCCTACAATGAGCAGTTCTTC.

This sequence joins TRBV7-6 and TRBJ2-7, with 10 bases that match TRBD1. Germline CDR1 and CDR2: SGHVS and FNYEAQ. Losses at the gene ends were 5 bases for V and 1 base for J; bases not matched to a gene: 5. This CDR3 contains 15 residues. CDR3 region: CASSRGQGVSYEQYF. In nucleotides, the CDR3 is TGTGCCAGCAGCCGCGGACAGGGGGTGTCCTACGAGCAGTACTTC.

This clone was seen only a few times. The chain uses TRBV14 and TRBJ1-5; a possible D gene is TRBD1 (6 bases). Trimming pared 4 bases from V and 4 bases from J, leaving 8 bases between. The CDR3 is 13 amino acids. The germline CDR1 and CDR2 sequences are SGHDN and FVKESK. The CDR3 bases are TGTGCCAGCAGCCCGGACAGTAATCAGCCCCAGCATTTT. Encoded protein: CASSPDSNQPQHF. Complete variable domain (other parts from reference TRBV14 and TRBJ1-5): EAGVTQFPSHSVIEKGQTVTLRCDPISGHDNLYWYRRVMGKEIKFLLHFVKESKQDESGMPNNRFLAERTGGTYSTLKVQPAELEDSGVYFCASSPDSNQPQHFGDGTRLSIL.

V usage is TRBV6-2 or TRBV6-3 and J usage is TRBJ2-3; TRBD2 aligns across 7 bases. Germline CDR1 MNHEY, CDR2 SVGEGT. The junction had 5 bases not matched to a gene; V was cut back by 5 bases and J by 0 bases. This CDR3 is 15 amino acids long. The CDR3 protein is CASSGLDPSTDTQYF. The DNA for the CDR3 is TGTGCCAGCAGTGGACTAGACCCTAGCACAGATACGCAGTATTTT.

The CDR3 DNA follows: TGTGCCTGGAGTGTACGGGAGACCCAGTACTTC. It encodes CAWSVRETQYF. This rearrangement joins TRBV30 to TRBJ2-5; unclear D gene. Between the trimmed V and J ends, which lost 0 bases and 5 bases, there was a span of 4 bases. CDR3 length: 11 residues. Germline V lookup: CDR1 GTSNPN, CDR2 SVGIG (reference sequence).

The chain has TRBV6-2 or TRBV6-3 and TRBJ2-7; 9 bases agree with TRBD2. V lost 0 bases, J lost 3 bases, and 3 bases stayed unmatched. There are 15 residues in the CDR3. The germline V gene encodes CDR1 MNHEY and CDR2 SVGEGT. The DNA of the CDR3 is TGTGCCAGCAGTTACTCGTTGACTAGCGGCTACGAGCAGTACTTC. Its protein product is CASSYSLTSGYEQYF.

The chain links TRBV4-3 to TRBJ2-3, with 14 bases identical to TRBD2. This CDR3 has 17 residues. Germline V gives CDR1 LGHNA, CDR2 YSLEER. Germline trimming cut 3 bases from V and 2 bases from J; bases unmatched to any gene: 4. In nucleotides, the CDR3 is TGCGCCAGCAGCCAGGGACTAGCGGGAGAGTACACAGATACGCAGTATTTT. Translating it yields CASSQGLAGEYTDTQYF.

This clone has only one observation. V is TRBV5-1 and J is TRBJ2-7; 7 nucleotides agree with TRBD2. V gave up 6 bases and J gave up 4 bases; unmatched junction bases: 13. The CDR3 is made up of 15 amino acids. Germline V gene lookup returns CDR1 SGHRS and CDR2 YFSETQ. As DNA, the CDR3 is TGCGCCAGCACCCGGGAGGACACCTCTATTTACGAGCAGTACTTC. It translates to CASTREDTSIYEQYF.

The chain couples TRBV2 to TRBJ1-4, with 8 bases fitting TRBD1. Trimming took 6 bases from V and 5 from J; bases not matched to a gene: 11. CDR3 length: 16 residues. The germline gives CDR1 SNHLY, CDR2 FYNNEI. The CDR3 DNA reads as TGTGCCAGCAGAATTACGACAGGGGTTCGGAATGAAAAACTGTTTTTT. This gives the protein CASRITTGVRNEKLFF.

On this clone itself: At the DNA level, this CDR3 is encoded by other sequences in the same sample as well. The V gene is TRBV7-9, the J gene TRBJ1-6; 9 nucleotides line up with TRBD1. Germline CDR1 is SEHNR and CDR2 is FQNEAQ (reference sequence). Trimming took 5 bases from V and 7 from J; bases not matched to a gene: 3. The CDR3 is 14 amino acids. CDR3 sequence: CASSPGQGNSPLHF. CDR3 nucleotide sequence: TGTGCCAGCAGCCCGGGACAGGGAAATTCACCCCTCCACTTT. Full variable domain (rest looked up from reference TRBV7-9 and TRBJ1-6): DTGVSQNPRHKITKRGQNVTFRCDPISEHNRLYWYRQTLGQGPEFLTYFQNEAQLEKSRLLSDRFSAERPKGSFSTLEIQRTEQGDSAMYLCASSPGQGNSPLHFGNGTRLTVT.

CDR3 bases: TGCGCCAGCAGCTTGGAAGACTTGGGGACCCAGTACTTC. Translated: CASSLEDLGTQYF. The V and J genes are TRBV5-1 and TRBJ2-5; no reliable D call. CDR3 size: 13 residues. CDR1 and CDR2 (germline): SGHRS, YFSETQ. Trimming pared 0 bases from V and 7 bases from J, leaving 10 bases between.

This sequence joins TRBV27 and TRBJ1-1, with D perhaps TRBD1 (5 bases). Trimming shortened V by 2 bases and J by 0 bases, and 13 bases separated the two germline ends. CDR1 is MNHEY, CDR2 SMNVEV, per germline (reference sequence). This CDR3 spans 16 amino acids. The CDR3 DNA reads as TGTGCCAGCAGTTTAGGGTGGGGGGATGTGAACACTGAAGCTTTCTTT. Protein sequence: CASSLGWGDVNTEAFF.

CDR3: CASRATGLGNQPQHF. The CDR3 DNA is TGTGCCAGCAGGGCCACAGGGCTGGGCAATCAGCCCCAGCATTTT. V and J are TRBV7-9 and TRBJ1-5, with TRBD1 as a possible D gene (6 bases). Trimming took off 6 bases at V and 2 bases at J, with 14 bases between the two ends. Germline V lookup: CDR1 SEHNR, CDR2 FQNEAQ (reference sequence). This CDR3 spans 15 amino acids.

This chain links TRBV11-2 with TRBJ2-7, with 10 bases lining up with TRBD2. Germline assignment: CDR1 SGHAT and CDR2 FQNNGV. The CDR3 runs to 14 residues. The junction had 6 bases not matched to a gene; V was cut back by 6 bases and J by 4 bases. The CDR3 region is CASRPAGGMYEQYF. CDR3 coding DNA: TGTGCCAGCAGACCAGCGGGAGGGATGTACGAGCAGTACTTC.

The chain uses TRBV19 and TRBJ1-5; possible D gene TRBD1, 6 bases. Germline CDR1 LNHDA, CDR2 SQIVND (reference sequence). With 7 bases removed from V and 6 bases from J, the gap between germline ends came to 19 bases. This CDR3 contains 15 residues. Here the CDR3 reads CASNILGASGQPQHF. In DNA, the CDR3 is TGTGCCAGTAATATTCTGGGGGCCTCAGGTCAGCCCCAGCATTTT.

This clone was seen once. CDR3 in amino acids: CASSYVGLARRELFF. CDR3 DNA: TGTGCCAGCAGTTACGTTGGACTGGCTCGACGGGAGCTGTTTTTT. This chain joins TRBV6-2 or TRBV6-3 and TRBJ2-2; a possible D gene is TRBD2 (5 bases). There are 15 residues in the CDR3. In germline, CDR1 is MNHEY, CDR2 SVGEGT. V shed 2 bases and J shed 9 bases, with 16 bases lying between them.

J is TRBJ2-3 and V is TRBV4-3; 12 bases align to TRBD2. The CDR3 runs to 16 residues. The junction had 5 bases not matched to a gene; V was cut back by 5 bases and J by 2 bases. Looked up from germline, CDR1 is LGHNA and CDR2 is YSLEER. The CDR3 DNA sequence: TGCGCCAGCAGCACAGGACTAGCGGGAAACACAGATACGCAGTATTTT. This translates into CASSTGLAGNTDTQYF.

The rearrangement uses TRBV10-3 and TRBJ1-2; D remains unclear. This CDR3 spans 13 amino acids. V was clipped by 7 bases and J by 5 bases, with 14 bases between them. Germline loops: CDR1 ENHRY, CDR2 SYGVKD. CDR3 region: CAITSPAGYGYTF. CDR3 nucleotides: TGTGCCATCACTTCGCCCGCCGGGTATGGCTACACCTTC.

The chain combines TRBV2 with TRBJ1-2; D is perhaps TRBD1 (5 bases). Germline V CDR1 and CDR2: SNHLY, FYNNEI. V lost 5 bases and J lost 1, with 20 bases in between. This CDR3 region has 17 residues. CDR3 in amino acids: CASSQEVLRRDNYGYTF. Here the CDR3 DNA reads TGTGCCAGCAGTCAAGAGGTATTACGCAGGGATAACTATGGCTACACCTTC.

This chain uses TRBV4-2 with TRBJ1-2, with 7 bases fitting TRBD1. The germline CDR1 and CDR2 sequences are LGHNA and YNFKEQ. V gave up 0 bases and J gave up 5 bases; unmatched junction bases: 12. This CDR3 region has 17 residues. For the CDR3, the DNA is TGTGCCAGCAGCCAAGAGGGAACAGGGGCCCTTGGGTATGGCTACACCTTC. Protein sequence: CASSQEGTGALGYGYTF.

The chain has TRBV18 and TRBJ1-5; D not resolved. CDR3 length: 17 residues. CDR1 and CDR2 from the germline V gene are KGHSH and LQKENI. V was trimmed by 2 bases and J by 1 base, leaving 15 bases between them. CDR3 nucleotides: TGTGCCAGCTCACCAAACCTAGAATCCGCGAGCAATCAGCCCCAGCATTTT. Protein product: CASSPNLESASNQPQHF.

This clone was observed once. V and J are TRBV7-6 and TRBJ2-5; 7 nucleotides agree with TRBD1. The V gene's germline CDR1 is SGHVS and CDR2 FNYEAQ. CDR3 size: 16 residues. V dropped 5 bases and J dropped 5; count of bases not matched to a gene: 14. The CDR3 coding sequence is TGTGCCAGCAGCCCATCCCTAAACAGGGGTGGGGAGACCCAGTACTTC. Amino acid sequence: CASSPSLNRGGETQYF.

This sequence joins TRBV11-3 and TRBJ2-1; TRBD1 matches at 7 bases. Germline V gene data show CDR1 as SGHNT and CDR2 as YENEEA. V was clipped by 5 bases and J by 0 bases; unmatched bases: 7. The CDR3 sequence is 16 residues long. CDR3 DNA sequence: TGTGCCAGCAGCCCGGGACAGTCGAGCTCCTACAATGAGCAGTTCTTC. Translating gives CASSPGQSSSYNEQFF.